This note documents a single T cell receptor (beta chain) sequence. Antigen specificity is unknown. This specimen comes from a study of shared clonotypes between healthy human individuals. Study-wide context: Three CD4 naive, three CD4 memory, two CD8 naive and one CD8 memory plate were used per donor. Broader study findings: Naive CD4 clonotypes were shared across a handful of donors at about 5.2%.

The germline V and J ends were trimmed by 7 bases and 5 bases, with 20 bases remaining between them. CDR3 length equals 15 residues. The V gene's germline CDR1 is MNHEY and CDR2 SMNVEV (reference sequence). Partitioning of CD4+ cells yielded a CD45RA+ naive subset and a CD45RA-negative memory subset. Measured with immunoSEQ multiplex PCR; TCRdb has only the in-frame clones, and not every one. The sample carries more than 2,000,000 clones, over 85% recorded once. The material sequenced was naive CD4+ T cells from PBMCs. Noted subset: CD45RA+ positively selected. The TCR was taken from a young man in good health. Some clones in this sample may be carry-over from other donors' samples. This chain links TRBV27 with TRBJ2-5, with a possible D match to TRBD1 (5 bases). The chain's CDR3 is CASTFKGQGVETQYF. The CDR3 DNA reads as TGTGCCAGCACCTTCAAGGGTCAGGGTGTGGAGACCCAGTACTTC.